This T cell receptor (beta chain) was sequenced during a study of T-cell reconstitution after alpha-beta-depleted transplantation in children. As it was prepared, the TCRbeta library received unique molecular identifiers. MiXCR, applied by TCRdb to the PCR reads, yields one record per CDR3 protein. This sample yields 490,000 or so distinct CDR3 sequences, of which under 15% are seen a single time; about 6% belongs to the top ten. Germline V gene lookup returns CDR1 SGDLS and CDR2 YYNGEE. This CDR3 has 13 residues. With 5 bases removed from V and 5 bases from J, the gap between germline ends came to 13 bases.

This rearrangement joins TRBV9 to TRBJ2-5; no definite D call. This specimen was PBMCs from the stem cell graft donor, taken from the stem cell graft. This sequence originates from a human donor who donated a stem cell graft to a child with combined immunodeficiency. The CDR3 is CASSHPLWETQYF. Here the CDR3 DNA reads TGTGCCAGCAGTCACCCCCTTTGGGAGACCCAGTACTTC.